Described below is a single TCR beta chain sequence and its context. Its specific antigen is unknown. Per-base quality was not reported, and no clone a single base away is much larger than it. This specimen belongs to a study of T cell responses to AZD1222 COVID-19 vaccine (dated by TCRdb to the early 2020s). With regard to the full study: AZD1222 recipients whose second dose came at about 4 weeks and those whose second dose came at about 12 weeks were combined into one group, since spike-specific TCR depth and breadth did not differ between the two schedules. TCR sequencing was performed for more than 230 trial participants, of whom about 210 were given two doses of AZD1222 and about 25 were given two doses of MenACWY control vaccine. Trial participants were enrolled by age into subgroups of 18-55, 56-69 and 70-plus years, and 148, 28 and 57 TCR-sequenced participants, respectively, were included in these subgroups. Broad study findings and their caveats: The vaccine-associated CD4 TCRs covered the entire spike protein, and the dominant responses fell in regions 160-218 and 743-854. Spike-specific TCR breadth and depth rose significantly after two AZD1222 doses compared with day 0 and with MenACWY recipients. Participants were mostly white British and included more females than males, and it was suggested by the authors that clonal diversity may have been underestimated. Nearly half of unique spike-specific TCRs reportedly recognized epitopes outside regions mutated in the B.1.351 and B.1.1.7 variants. Because no samples from the day 14 peak response were available, repertoires could be characterized only after the peak T cell response. Only a handful of AZD1222 recipients were SARS-CoV-2 seropositive at baseline, limiting conclusions about previously exposed vaccinees. In the small 56-69-year group, the increase in depth fell short of significance, most likely because of low power.

The CDR3 regions of human TCRbeta chains were analyzed by immunosequencing. In the original analysis: Repertoire TCRs were matched against a reference library of SARS-CoV-2-specific TCRs generated with the MIRA antigen-specificity platform. Breadth was defined as the fraction of unique TCRs that were SARS-CoV-2-associated, and depth was defined as the fraction of total T cells that were SARS-CoV-2-associated. Using the MIRA data, every spike-specific TCR was mapped to the spike region that the TCR reacted to and assigned to either a CD4 or a CD8 class. Log10-transformed breadth and depth values were compared by one-way ANOVA with Sidak's multiple comparisons tests. TCRdb mirrors the immuneACCESS table, restricted to in-frame sequences. Some clones are absent from its copies; in checked studies, under half trace to an unresolved V gene, and the reason for the others is unknown. D and trimming were read from the DNA, whereas the V and J calls and clone size are those reported in that table. The sample table shows 110,000 to 150,000 clones, and 90% are seen once. The ten largest clones capture roughly 3.1% of the sample.

CDR1 and CDR2 are drawn from the germline V gene (reference sequence): LGHDT, YNNKEL. V is reduced by 1 base and J by 5 bases, leaving a spacing of 9 bases between them. The CDR3 runs 14 residues from the cysteine to the phenylalanine. Only the CDR3 region is kept as DNA, spanning 42 bases read in frame from base 1. The time point tag for this specimen amounts to: baseline before first vaccination. Vaccinee samples were obtained from the UK trials COV001 and COV002, which included a single-blind randomized controlled phase 2/3 trial of AZD1222 (ChAdOx1 nCoV-19) in healthy adults. Trial participant PBMC samples were collected at day 0 and day 28 after the second dose for TCRbeta chain sequencing.

The sequence is built from TRBV3-1 (or the pseudogene TRBV3-2) and TRBJ1-5; the D gene is not confidently resolved. The origin of this receptor is an adult in good health. The sample here was peripheral blood, taken on day 0 of AZD1222 vaccination. This receptor has the CDR3 CASSQVGGHQPQHF. The DNA sequence reads TGTGCCAGCAGCCAAGTCGGCGGGCATCAGCCCCAGCATTTT.